This T cell receptor (beta chain) was found in a study of shared clonotypes between healthy human individuals. Study outcomes and limitations: The study's rarefaction showed incomplete sorted-subset sequencing despite large depth. Among several donors, approximately 4.6% of naive CD4 clonotypes were found in common.

Turning to this clone: Its specificity is not known.

The CDR3 length is 15 residues. Germline-derived CDR1 and CDR2 are SNHLY and FYNNEI. Trimming pared 2 bases from V and 3 bases from J, leaving 10 bases between. The investigators split CD4+ cells into a CD45RA+ naive subset and a CD45RA-negative memory subset. Under the authors' procedure: Owing to the provision of junction-only sequences devoid of quality scores by immunoSEQ, filtering differed. Assay: immunoSEQ multiplex PCR; the TCRdb copy retains only in-frame clones and omits some. Clone size and the V and J calls come from that table; the DNA yielded D and trimming. The profile shows nearly 750,000 clones, 72% of them singletons.

J is TRBJ2-2 and V is TRBV2; D perhaps matches TRBD1 (5 bases). This clonotype originated in a woman aged 25 to 39 in good health. Sequenced material: memory CD4+ T cells sorted from blood. Subset specified: CD45RA-negative fraction. CDR3 region: CASSEQGADTGELFF. CDR3 nucleotide sequence: TGTGCCAGCAGTGAACAAGGGGCGGACACCGGGGAGCTGTTTTTT.